Listed here are 2 T cell receptor beta chains from one sample, sequenced in a study of cytomegalovirus exposure and HLA in healthy donors. Use of 60 Vbeta and 13 Jbeta primers characterized the PCR. The assay was immunoSEQ multiplex PCR, and TCRdb's table has in-frame clones only and misses some. The repertoire holds over 95,000 clones, 76% seen once, with 12% in the top ten. Material: PBMCs. The receptor set was obtained from a woman aged 40 to 55 in good health and CMV-seropositive.

In this sample, this clone turned up a few times. V and J are TRBV2 and TRBJ2-7; D not resolved. Trimming removed 6 bases from V and 5 bases from J, with 17 bases in between. Germline V gene lookup returns CDR1 SNHLY and CDR2 FYNNEI. There are 14 residues in the CDR3. CDR3 DNA sequence: TGTGCCAGCAGCCAAGCAGGAATAAAAGACGAGCAGTACTTC. This encodes CASSQAGIKDEQYF.

The rearrangement links TRBV7-9 to TRBJ1-2; D gene uncertain. CDR1 and CDR2 from the germline V gene are SEHNR and FQNEAQ (reference sequence). Trimming removed 2 bases at V and 5 bases at J, with 24 bases between. The CDR3 contains 18 residues. The CDR3 is CASSLTVLLEAKRYGYTF. The CDR3 DNA sequence: TGTGCCAGCAGCTTAACCGTCTTATTAGAGGCGAAGAGATATGGCTACACCTTC. The variable domain in full, completed from reference TRBV7-9 and TRBJ1-2, reads DTGVSQNPRHKITKRGQNVTFRCDPISEHNRLYWYRQTLGQGPEFLTYFQNEAQLEKSRLLSDRFSAERPKGSFSTLEIQRTEQGDSAMYLCASSLTVLLEAKRYGYTFGSGTRLTVV.